Listed below are T cell receptor beta chains from one sample, sequenced in a study of vaccination effects on CD4 cells after COVID-19. Repertoires were generated with immunoSEQ multiplex PCR, while TCRdb's copy carries only in-frame clones and drops some. Among about 45,000 clones listed, roughly four fifths were seen once. No cognate antigen is known for these TCRs. Here the sequenced sample was CD4+ T cells from PBMCs cultured with a peptide pool, taken before COVID-19 vaccination. The receptors originated from a human donor who had a prior SARS-CoV-2 infection. CDR3s include the opening cysteine and the closing phenylalanine or tryptophan. The D gene is left open where the match is weak. Only part of the rows carry a size: once, few, many, or a class if the clone is expanded.

D gene	J gene	V gene	clone size	CDR3 DNA	CDR3 protein
TRBD2	TRBJ2-1	TRBV11-1	.	TGTGCCAGCAGCTTAGAGGCGGGAGGGTACAATGAGCAGTTCTTC	CASSLEAGGYNEQFF
TRBD2	TRBJ2-7	TRBV7-2	few	TGTGCCAGCAGCTTAGTTCGAGCGGGAGGCTCCTACGAGCAGTACTTC	CASSLVRAGGSYEQYF
TRBD1	TRBJ1-2	TRBV18	.	TGTGCCAGCTCACCAGGCAGAGGGGGCGGATATGGCTACACCTTC	CASSPGRGGGYGYTF
TRBD2	TRBJ2-5	TRBV5-1	.	TGCGCCAGCAGCTTGGGGTTAGCGGGAGACTTGGAGACCCAGTACTTC	CASSLGLAGDLETQYF
.	TRBJ2-3	TRBV4-3	.	TGCGCCAGCAGCCAAGATTTCCCTTTTAAGGGTACGCAGTATTTT	CASSQDFPFKGTQYF
.	TRBJ2-2	TRBV19	.	TGTGCCAGTAGTGGGGGAAACACCGGGGAGCTGTTTTTT	CASSGGNTGELFF
TRBD2	TRBJ2-7	TRBV9	.	TGTGCCAGCAGCCAGACTAGCGGCTCCTACGAGCAGTACTTC	CASSQTSGSYEQYF
TRBD1	TRBJ2-3	TRBV24-1	.	TGTGCCACCAGTGATAGACAGGGGAGGATTGAAGATACGCAGTATTTT	CATSDRQGRIEDTQYF
.	TRBJ2-5	TRBV5-1	.	TGCGCCAGCAGCTTGGCCCCAGCTAGCGCAGATGAGACCCAGTACTTC	CASSLAPASADETQYF
.	TRBJ1-6	TRBV2	.	TGTGCCGGGAGCAGGGAGGGCCAGGGGTCACCCCTCCACTTT	CAGSREGQGSPLHF
.	TRBJ1-5	TRBV2	.	TGTGCCAGCAGGTATTATAGCAATCAGCCCCAGCATTTT	CASRYYSNQPQHF
.	TRBJ2-1	TRBV9	.	TGTGCCAGCAGCGTAGAGGGGTCAGGCGGGGATTTGGGGCAGTTCTTC	CASSVEGSGGDLGQFF
.	TRBJ2-3	TRBV10-2	.	TGCGCCAGCAGGTACCTCGGGAGTACCACAGATACGCAGTATTTT	CASRYLGSTTDTQYF
.	TRBJ2-1	TRBV5-8	.	TGTGCCAGCAGCTTCACAGCAAGGGAGCAGTTCTTC	CASSFTAREQFF
TRBD1	TRBJ2-7	TRBV20-1	.	TGCAGTGCTAGTTACCCTGGACAGGACTCCTACGAGCAGTACTTC	CSASYPGQDSYEQYF